The 5 T cell receptor beta chains below were found in one sample sequenced in a study of control samples from healthy donors and cancer patients. The repertoire was sequenced with immunoSEQ multiplex PCR; TCRdb's copy has only in-frame clones and lacks some. This table has around 43,000 clones, more than 85% appearing once. The specimen sequenced was blood. Receptors originate from a woman in her forties or fifties in good health.

V and J are TRBV5-1 and TRBJ1-6; D is possibly TRBD1 (5 bases). Germline lookup yields CDR1 SGHRS and CDR2 YFSETQ. V was cut by 0 bases and J by 10 bases, with 14 bases left in between. The CDR3 has 15 amino acids. As DNA, the CDR3 is TGCGCCAGCAGCTTGGTGGGGGGTGGTGGATCACCCCTCCACTTT. Translation gives CASSLVGGGGSPLHF.

The chain recombines TRBV12-3 or TRBV12-4 with TRBJ1-2; the D is unclear. This CDR3 has 13 residues. Trimming stripped 6 bases from V and 1 base from J, with 9 bases between. The CDR3, as DNA: TGTGCCAGCAGGTCGGACGGTAACTATGGCTACACCTTC. Residues: CASRSDGNYGYTF.

V and J are TRBV18 and TRBJ1-2; a weak D match, TRBD1 (5 bases). Per the germline V gene, CDR1 is KGHSH and CDR2 is LQKENI. The V and J ends lost 0 bases and 4 bases respectively, with 6 bases between them. The CDR3 is 13 residues long. CDR3 sequence (DNA): TGTGCCAGCTCACCACCAGGGGCCTATGGCTACACCTTC. Translated: CASSPPGAYGYTF.

The chain is built from TRBV18 and TRBJ1-1; tentatively, D is TRBD1 (5 bases). This CDR3 comprises 16 residues. Germline V CDR1 and CDR2: KGHSH, LQKENI. Between the trimmed V and J ends, which lost 5 bases and 0 bases, there was a span of 16 bases. The DNA for the CDR3 is TGTGCCAGCTCAAGTCAACAGGAGGTCGTGAACACTGAAGCTTTCTTT. It translates to CASSSQQEVVNTEAFF.

The rearrangement links TRBV6-5 to TRBJ2-3, with D maybe TRBD2 (6 bases). Germline-derived CDR1 and CDR2 are MNHEY and SVGAGI. CDR3 length: 15 amino acids. Trimming took off 5 bases at V and 1 base at J, with 13 bases between the two ends. The CDR3 loop reads CASSTDYTRTDTQYF. CDR3 in DNA: TGTGCCAGCAGTACGGACTACACCCGCACAGATACGCAGTATTTT.